Listed below are T cell receptor beta chains from one sample, sequenced in a study of T cell responses to AZD1222 COVID-19 vaccine. Measured with immunoSEQ multiplex PCR; TCRdb has only the in-frame clones, and not every one. This sample has around 81,000 clones, with under 95% found just once. This sample comprised peripheral blood, obtained 28 days after the second AZD1222 dose. These receptors were obtained from an adult who received the AZD1222 COVID-19 vaccine. The CDR3 runs from the conserved cysteine through the conserved F or W. Each record gives: clone size, J gene, V gene, D gene, CDR3 protein, CDR3 DNA. The D gene is left open where the match is weak. Only some rows state a clone size, as once, few, many or a class for expanded clones.

>.|TRBJ2-2|TRBV7-2|.
CASSSLGSGTGELFF
TGTGCCAGCAGCTCCCTTGGTAGCGGCACCGGGGAGCTGTTTTTT
>.|TRBJ2-2|TRBV11-3|TRBD2
CASSPGGGWGTGELFF
TGTGCCAGCAGCCCTGGGGGGGGATGGGGCACCGGGGAGCTGTTTTTT
>few|TRBJ2-1|TRBV4-3|.
CASSQNWLASNNEQFF
TGCGCCAGCAGCCAAAACTGGCTAGCGTCAAACAATGAGCAGTTCTTC
>.|TRBJ1-5|TRBV15|.
CATSYGHTRANQPQHF
TGTGCCACCAGCTACGGCCATACACGGGCCAATCAGCCCCAGCATTTT
>.|TRBJ2-1|TRBV7-3|TRBD2
CASSASSGRRNEQFF
TGTGCCAGCAGCGCCTCGAGCGGGAGGCGGAATGAGCAGTTCTTC
>.|TRBJ2-1|TRBV30|.
CAWSAPIRGRSYNEQFF
TGTGCCTGGAGTGCCCCAATCCGGGGCCGCTCCTACAATGAGCAGTTCTTC
>.|TRBJ2-1|TRBV28|TRBD1
CASSSPRGQGNEQFF
TGTGCCAGCAGCTCCCCCAGGGGGCAGGGCAATGAGCAGTTCTTC
>.|TRBJ1-4|TRBV27|.
CASSLMRGRKLFF
TGTGCCAGCAGTCTTATGAGGGGTCGAAAACTGTTTTTT
>.|TRBJ2-7|TRBV19|.
CAILRGLGEQYF
TGTGCCATTCTCAGGGGTCTGGGGGAGCAGTACTTC
>.|TRBJ1-4|TRBV10-3|.
CAISEPQGGKSEKLFF
TGTGCCATCAGTGAGCCCCAAGGCGGGAAGAGTGAAAAACTGTTTTTT
>.|TRBJ2-7|TRBV5-1|.
CASSLNYEQYF
TGCGCCAGCAGCTTGAACTACGAGCAGTACTTC
>.|TRBJ2-2|TRBV6-2/TRBV6-3|.
CASSPRNTGELFF
TGTGCCAGCAGCCCGAGGAACACCGGGGAGCTGTTTTTT
>once|TRBJ1-2|TRBV3-1/TRBV3-2|.
CASLDRHYGYTF
TGTGCCAGCCTCGACCGCCACTATGGCTACACCTTC
>once|TRBJ2-1|TRBV9|TRBD2
CASSPSLAVYNEQFF
TGTGCCAGCAGCCCTAGTCTAGCGGTGTACAATGAGCAGTTCTTC
>.|TRBJ2-1|TRBV29-1|TRBD2
CSVVLLPGLAGGRDEQFF
TGCAGCGTTGTTCTACTCCCGGGACTAGCGGGAGGAAGGGATGAGCAGTTCTTC
>.|TRBJ2-1|TRBV28|TRBD2
CASSWGLAGYNEQFF
TGTGCCAGCAGTTGGGGACTAGCGGGATATAATGAGCAGTTCTTC
>.|TRBJ2-1|TRBV10-3|TRBD2
CAISEEREGLNEQFF
TGTGCCATCAGTGAAGAGCGGGAGGGCCTCAATGAGCAGTTCTTC
>.|TRBJ2-5|TRBV27|TRBD2
CASRDGLAGMETQYF
TGTGCCAGCAGAGACGGACTAGCGGGAATGGAGACCCAGTACTTC
>.|TRBJ2-7|TRBV27|.
CASSLVLAGSEQYF
TGTGCCAGCAGTTTAGTACTAGCTGGGTCCGAGCAGTACTTC
>.|TRBJ2-7|TRBV27|.
CASESRGGAYEQYF
TGTGCCAGCGAATCGAGGGGCGGGGCCTACGAGCAGTACTTC
>.|TRBJ2-1|TRBV5-1|.
CASSSPGGSYNEQFF
TGCGCCAGCAGCTCCCCCGGGGGCTCCTACAATGAGCAGTTCTTC
>.|TRBJ1-1|TRBV28|TRBD1
CASRPGQSTEAFF
TGTGCCAGCAGGCCGGGACAGAGCACTGAAGCTTTCTTT
>.|TRBJ1-2|TRBV5-1|TRBD1
CASSLDRGYGYTF
TGCGCCAGCAGCCTTGACAGGGGATATGGCTACACCTTC
>.|TRBJ1-2|TRBV4-3|.
CASSQSSAWGGDGYTF
TGCGCCAGCAGCCAATCCTCAGCGTGGGGCGGGGATGGCTACACCTTC
>.|TRBJ2-3|TRBV20-1|TRBD2
CSASTTRRGGLAGSTDTQYF
TGCAGTGCTAGTACCACCCGCAGGGGGGGACTAGCGGGAAGCACAGATACGCAGTATTTT
>.|TRBJ1-1|TRBV28|.
CASTQGPLPSEAFF
TGTGCCAGCACTCAAGGCCCCCTTCCTTCTGAAGCTTTCTTT
>once|TRBJ2-3|TRBV21-1|.
CASFFRTSGRKDTDTQYF
TGTGCCAGCTTCTTTCGGACTAGCGGGAGGAAAGACACAGATACGCAGTATTTT
>once|TRBJ1-3|TRBV5-1|.
CASTPMPSNSGNTIYF
TGCGCCAGCACTCCAATGCCGAGCAACTCTGGAAACACCATATATTTT
>.|TRBJ2-5|TRBV15|.
CATSRDGTAQETQYF
TGTGCCACCAGCAGAGATGGAACAGCCCAAGAGACCCAGTACTTC
>.|TRBJ2-7|TRBV2|.
CASRLSRTSYEQYF
TGTGCCAGCAGACTAAGTAGAACTAGCTACGAGCAGTACTTC
>few|TRBJ2-7|TRBV7-2|TRBD2
CASSPGGDTAQPYEQYF
TGTGCCAGCAGCCCGGGGGGGGACACCGCTCAACCCTACGAGCAGTACTTC
>.|TRBJ1-1|TRBV20-1|.
CSASRVRGSNEAFF
TGCAGTGCTAGTCGGGTTCGGGGGTCGAATGAAGCTTTCTTT
>.|TRBJ2-1|TRBV7-3|TRBD2
CASSLTSLADSYNEQFF
TGTGCCAGCAGCTTAACGTCTCTAGCGGATTCCTACAATGAGCAGTTCTTC
>.|TRBJ2-4|TRBV28|.
CASSQLGPQNIQYF
TGTGCCAGCTCCCAGCTAGGGCCTCAAAACATTCAGTACTTC
>few|TRBJ1-2|TRBV5-4|.
CASSSDHQGGYGYTF
TGTGCCAGCAGCTCCGATCATCAGGGTGGGTATGGCTACACCTTC
>.|TRBJ2-7|TRBV29-1|TRBD1
CSVRTGKDYEQYF
TGCAGCGTCCGGACAGGGAAAGACTACGAGCAGTACTTC
>.|TRBJ1-1|TRBV3-1/TRBV3-2|.
CASSLRVNTEAFF
TGTGCCAGCAGCCTCAGGGTGAACACTGAAGCTTTCTTT
>.|TRBJ1-2|TRBV2|TRBD1
CASRGQGYYGYTF
TGTGCCAGCAGAGGACAGGGATACTATGGCTACACCTTC
>.|TRBJ2-5|TRBV27|TRBD2
CASSRTSSPQMGKETQYF
TGTGCCAGCAGTCGGACTAGCTCCCCGCAGATGGGTAAGGAGACCCAGTACTTC
>.|TRBJ2-2|TRBV6-5|TRBD2
CASSSGTSGGGELFF
TGTGCCAGCAGTTCCGGGACTAGCGGAGGCGGGGAGCTGTTTTTT
>.|TRBJ2-1|TRBV5-8|.
CASSLGIVGEQFF
TGTGCCAGCAGCTTGGGAATTGTCGGGGAGCAGTTCTTC
>once|TRBJ1-1|TRBV12-3/TRBV12-4|.
CASHLNSNTEAFF
TGTGCCAGCCATCTGAACAGTAACACTGAAGCTTTCTTT
>.|TRBJ1-1|TRBV4-3|.
CASSQDISQTWNTEAFF
TGCGCCAGCAGCCAAGATATCAGCCAAACCTGGAACACTGAAGCTTTCTTT
>.|TRBJ1-5|TRBV28|.
CASSFPAQPQHF
TGTGCCAGCAGTTTTCCGGCTCAGCCCCAGCATTTT
>.|TRBJ2-2|TRBV5-4|.
CASSSGGAVGTGELFF
TGTGCCAGCAGCTCTGGAGGTGCGGTCGGCACCGGGGAGCTGTTTTTT
>.|TRBJ2-2|TRBV11-2|.
CASSPLGFTGELFF
TGTGCCAGCAGCCCCCTAGGGTTCACCGGGGAGCTGTTTTTT
>.|TRBJ2-7|TRBV4-3|TRBD2
CASSQALTSGRASAYEQYF
TGCGCCAGCAGCCAAGCCCTGACTAGCGGGAGGGCCAGCGCCTACGAGCAGTACTTC
>.|TRBJ2-7|TRBV19|.
CASSTHSTANWQYF
TGTGCCAGTAGTACCCACTCGACGGCCAACTGGCAGTACTTC